Following are 3 T cell receptor beta chains from one sample sequenced in a study of blood T cell repertoires in COVID-19. Measured with immunoSEQ multiplex PCR; TCRdb has only the in-frame clones, and not every one. Of around 300,000 clones listed, approximately 83% are singletons. Sequencing was carried out using peripheral blood. The source of these receptors is a woman between 50 and 59 years old who had recovered from COVID-19.

This chain connects TRBV3-1 (or the pseudogene TRBV3-2) to TRBJ2-7, with a weak D call TRBD1 (5 bases). Deletions cut 4 bases from V and 3 bases from J, with 16 bases between. CDR3 length: 15 amino acids. CDR1 is LGHDT and CDR2 is YNNKEL in the germline V gene (reference sequence). The CDR3 spells CASSRWTSLGYEQYF. CDR3 sequence (DNA): TGTGCCAGCAGCCGATGGACAAGTTTGGGCTACGAGCAGTACTTC.

The chain is built from TRBV27 and TRBJ1-2; 9 bases fit TRBD1. The CDR3 consists of 14 residues. V gave up 6 bases and J gave up 6 bases; unmatched junction bases: 8. The V gene's germline CDR1 is MNHEY and CDR2 SMNVEV (reference sequence). The CDR3 nucleotides are TGTGCCAGCAGGGTGACAGGGGGATTTCATGGCTACACCTTC. The encoded protein is CASRVTGGFHGYTF.

This clone was found once. The chain uses TRBV3-1 (or the pseudogene TRBV3-2) and TRBJ2-3, with D hard to call. Germline assignment: CDR1 LGHDT and CDR2 YNNKEL (reference sequence). V gave up 2 bases and J gave up 0 bases, with 6 bases separating them. The CDR3 consists of 14 residues. This CDR3 is CASSQRYSTDTQYF. As DNA, the CDR3 is TGTGCCAGCAGCCAACGGTATAGCACAGATACGCAGTATTTT.